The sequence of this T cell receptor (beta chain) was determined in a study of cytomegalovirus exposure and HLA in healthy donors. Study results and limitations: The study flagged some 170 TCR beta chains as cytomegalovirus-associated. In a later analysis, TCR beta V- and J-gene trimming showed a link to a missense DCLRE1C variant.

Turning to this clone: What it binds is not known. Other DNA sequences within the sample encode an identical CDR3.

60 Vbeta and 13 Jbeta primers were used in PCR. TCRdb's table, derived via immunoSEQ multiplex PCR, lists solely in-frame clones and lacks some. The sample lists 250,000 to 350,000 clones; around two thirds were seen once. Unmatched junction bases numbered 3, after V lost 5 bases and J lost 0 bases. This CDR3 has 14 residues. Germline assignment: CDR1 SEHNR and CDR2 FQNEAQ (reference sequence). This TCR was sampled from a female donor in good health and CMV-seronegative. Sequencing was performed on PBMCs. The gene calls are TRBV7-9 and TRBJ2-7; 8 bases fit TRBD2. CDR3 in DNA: TGTGCCAGCAGCCGAAGCGGGAGCTCCTACGAGCAGTACTTC. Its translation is CASSRSGSSYEQYF. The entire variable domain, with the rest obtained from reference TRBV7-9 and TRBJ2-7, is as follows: DTGVSQNPRHKITKRGQNVTFRCDPISEHNRLYWYRQTLGQGPEFLTYFQNEAQLEKSRLLSDRFSAERPKGSFSTLEIQRTEQGDSAMYLCASSRSGSSYEQYFGPGTRLTVT.